The clone carrying this T cell receptor beta chain was observed a few times. Its target is unknown. TCRdb passed the 5' RACE reads through MiXCR, listing each CDR3 protein once. Among approximately 6,300 distinct CDR3 sequences listed, approximately 70% were seen once. V was cut by 0 bases and J by 2 bases, with 20 bases left in between. This CDR3 contains 18 residues. Germline V gene data show CDR1 as LGHNA and CDR2 as YNFKEQ. Whole-study results and caveats: Tumor Treg TCRs overlapped most with tumor naive CD4+ cells.

This chain uses TRBV4-2 with TRBJ2-7; D possibly corresponds to TRBD2 (6 bases). The sequence was obtained from a female donor with breast cancer. Sequencing was done on a sample of memory CD4+ T cells sorted from a lymph node. Subset of the sample: memory CD4+ T cells, CD4+CD45RO+CD25-. The CDR3 bases are TGTGCCAGCAGCCAAGATGGTTGGGGAGGAGACAGCCCCTACGAGCAGTACTTC. Amino acids: CASSQDGWGGDSPYEQYF.